Below, 18 T cell receptor beta chains from the same sample are listed, as sequenced in a study of T-cell memory formation after mild COVID-19. TCRdb passed the 5' RACE reads through MiXCR, listing each CDR3 protein once. This table holds about half a million distinct CDR3 sequences, 15% to 20% found once. The sample taken for sequencing was PBMCs or a T cell subset sorted from them (not recorded which). These TCRs come from an adult woman who had mild COVID-19 (a few samples of this study predate the infection). Cell type and time point are not known.

CDR3 DNA: TGTGCCAGCAGTTACTCGGGACAAATATATGGCTACACCTTC. Translation: CASSYSGQIYGYTF. The chain links TRBV6-6 to TRBJ1-2, with D perhaps matching TRBD1 (6 bases). The CDR3 runs 14 residues. The germline CDR1 and CDR2 sequences are MNHNY and SVGAGI (reference sequence). Trimming pared 0 bases from V and 5 bases from J, leaving 10 bases between.

This clonotype was seen only a few times. The chain uses TRBV14 and TRBJ2-2; no firm D call. The CDR3 length is 14 residues. CDR1 and CDR2 (germline): SGHDN, FVKESK. Trimming removed 4 bases at V and 5 bases at J, with 11 bases between. CDR3 sequence: CASSLGGGTGELFF. As DNA, the CDR3 is TGTGCCAGCAGCCTCGGCGGTGGGACCGGGGAGCTGTTTTTT.

V gene TRBV6-5 combines with J gene TRBJ2-3; the D is unclear. Trimming shortened V by 6 bases and J by 1 base, and 14 bases separated the two germline ends. This CDR3 contains 15 residues. Per germline, CDR1 MNHEY and CDR2 SVGAGI. CDR3 nucleotides: TGTGCCAGCAGCTCGTCCCTGATCGGCACAGATACGCAGTATTTT. Protein sequence: CASSSSLIGTDTQYF.

The chain joins TRBV9 to TRBJ2-1; 7 bases map to TRBD2. Germline CDR1 reads SGDLS; CDR2 reads YYNGEE. The trim removed 0 bases at V and 5 bases at J, leaving 11 bases unmatched. The CDR3 extends over 17 amino acids. The CDR3 here is CASSVGLGLADDNEQFF. DNA for the CDR3: TGTGCCAGCAGCGTAGGGTTGGGGCTAGCGGACGACAATGAGCAGTTCTTC. The full variable domain, with the rest looked up from reference TRBV9 and TRBJ2-1, is DSGVTQTPKHLITATGQRVTLRCSPRSGDLSVYWYQQSLDQGLQFLIQYYNGEERAKGNILERFSAQQFPDLHSELNLSSLELGDSALYFCASSVGLGLADDNEQFFGPGTRLTVL.

This sequence joins TRBV4-3 and TRBJ2-1, with D perhaps assigned TRBD1 or TRBD2 (6 bases each). V lost 4 bases to trimming and J lost 3 bases, with 13 bases between them. The CDR3 spans 15 residues. Germline CDR1 is LGHNA and CDR2 is YSLEER. Here the CDR3 reads CASSRGTLLYNEQFF. The CDR3 bases are TGCGCCAGCAGCCGCGGGACACTACTCTACAATGAGCAGTTCTTC.

The V gene is TRBV12-3 or TRBV12-4, the J gene TRBJ1-2; TRBD1 matches 7 bases. The CDR3 length is 19 residues. V gave up 6 bases and J gave up 7 bases; unmatched junction bases: 26. The CDR3 DNA follows: TGTGCCAGCAGCCCGTTCTATACCTACGTCCAGGGGGTGTTGGGTGGCTACACCTTC. Translation: CASSPFYTYVQGVLGGYTF.

The chain recombines TRBV18 with TRBJ2-5, with 11 bases matching TRBD1. Germline-derived CDR1 and CDR2 are KGHSH and LQKENI. Trimming removed 3 bases from V and 1 base from J; junction bases left unmatched: 7. This CDR3 is built from 17 residues. CDR3 sequence: CASSPFWDRGSQETQYF. The CDR3 DNA is TGTGCCAGCTCACCCTTCTGGGACAGGGGGTCCCAAGAGACCCAGTACTTC. Full variable domain (rest looked up from reference TRBV18 and TRBJ2-5): NAGVMQNPRHLVRRRGQEARLRCSPMKGHSHVYWYRQLPEEGLKFMVYLQKENIIDESGMPKERFSAEFPKEGPSILRIQQVVRGDSAAYFCASSPFWDRGSQETQYFGPGTRLLVL.

The chain recombines TRBV5-8 with TRBJ1-1; unclear D gene. The CDR3 runs to 13 residues. V was clipped by 0 bases and J by 7 bases, with 10 bases between them. CDR1 SGHTS and CDR2 YDEGEE come from the germline V gene. The CDR3 coding sequence is TGTGCCAGCAGCTTGGAGGCGGCACTTGAAGCTTTCTTT. This translates into CASSLEAALEAFF.

The rearrangement links TRBV4-3 to TRBJ2-1, with unresolved D. V lost 0 bases and J 4 bases, leaving 10 bases between the germline ends. Germline CDR1 LGHNA, CDR2 YSLEER. This CDR3 has 15 amino acids. The CDR3 region is CASSQDGQSYNEQFF. The CDR3 bases are TGCGCCAGCAGCCAAGACGGCCAGTCATACAATGAGCAGTTCTTC.

This clonotype has a handful of counts. The chain combines TRBV6-1 with TRBJ2-1; D not certain. The CDR3 totals 14 residues. Germline lookup yields CDR1 MNHNS and CDR2 SASEGT. V lost 2 bases and J lost 8, with 13 bases in between. Here the CDR3 DNA reads TGTGCCAGCAGTGAAAATCGGATTGCATATGAGCAGTTCTTC. Protein sequence: CASSENRIAYEQFF.

This clonotype was seen only a few times. The chain combines TRBV10-3 with TRBJ1-1, with TRBD1 as a possible D gene (6 bases). Germline loops: CDR1 ENHRY, CDR2 SYGVKD. This CDR3 has 14 residues. The ends were cut back, 6 bases at V and 4 bases at J, with 15 bases in the middle. DNA of the CDR3: TGTGCCATCAGGACCTACAGGGAGGGCACTGAAGCTTTCTTT. Translating gives CAIRTYREGTEAFF.

The rearrangement uses TRBV11-2 and TRBJ2-6; 10 bases are a match to TRBD1. CDR1 is SGHAT and CDR2 is FQNNGV in the germline V gene. The CDR3 extends over 17 amino acids. The V segment lost 5 bases and the J segment 3 bases; nucleotides outside the gene matches: 7. CDR3 sequence (DNA): TGTGCCAGCAGCCCGGACAGGGGGACGTTTGGGGCCAACGTCCTGACTTTC. Translated, it gives CASSPDRGTFGANVLTF.

This clonotype was observed a few times. The V and J genes are TRBV10-3 and TRBJ1-3; possible D gene TRBD1, 5 bases. CDR3 length equals 13 residues. CDR1 is ENHRY and CDR2 is SYGVKD in the germline V gene. The CDR3 is CDPWGNSGNTIYF. The CDR3 bases are TGTGACCCTTGGGGGAACTCTGGAAACACCATATATTTT.

This rearrangement joins TRBV7-8 to TRBJ1-2; D not resolved. Germline V gene sequence: CDR1 SGHVS, CDR2 FQNEAQ. This CDR3 spans 15 amino acids. The V gene lost 5 bases and the J gene lost 5 bases, with 18 bases spanning the gap. CDR3 DNA: TGTGCCAGCAGCCCCCCAGGCCCCGGACGTTATGGCTACACCTTC. This encodes CASSPPGPGRYGYTF. Using reference TRBV7-8 and TRBJ1-2 for the parts outside the CDR3, the full variable domain is GAGVSQSPRYKVAKRGQDVALRCDPISGHVSLFWYQQALGQGPEFLTYFQNEAQLDKSGLPSDRFFAERPEGSVSTLKIQRTQQEDSAVYLCASSPPGPGRYGYTFGSGTRLTVV.

The DNA of the CDR3 is TGTGCCAGCAGCCCGGACAGGGGGCGTAATTCACCCCTCCACTTT. Its translation: CASSPDRGRNSPLHF. V usage is TRBV7-2 and J usage is TRBJ1-6; the match to TRBD1 covers 11 bases. This CDR3 is 15 amino acids long. Per germline, CDR1 SGHTA and CDR2 FQGNSA. The trim removed 5 bases at V and 6 bases at J, leaving 3 bases unmatched.

In this sample, this clonotype turned up once. V usage is TRBV6-6 and J usage is TRBJ2-1; a possible D gene is TRBD2 (5 bases). With 5 bases removed from V and 7 bases from J, the gap between germline ends came to 9 bases. CDR3 length: 12 amino acids. Germline assignment: CDR1 MNHNY and CDR2 SVGAGI (reference sequence). The CDR3 sequence is CASSTLANEQFF. As DNA, the CDR3 is TGTGCCAGCAGTACGTTAGCGAATGAGCAGTTCTTC.

There are many counts of this clonotype. The chain has TRBV11-2 and TRBJ2-6; D gene unclear. V lost 0 bases, J lost 4 bases, and 4 bases lay in between. This CDR3 spans 14 amino acids. Germline assignment: CDR1 SGHAT and CDR2 FQNNGV. DNA for the CDR3: TGTGCCAGCAGCTTAGACAGGGGGGCCAACGTCCTGACTTTC. Its protein is CASSLDRGANVLTF.

CDR3 DNA: TGTGCCAGCTCACTCCAGACAGGGCCAAACTACGAGCAGTACTTC. This encodes CASSLQTGPNYEQYF. This rearrangement joins TRBV18 to TRBJ2-7, with 7 bases fitting TRBD1. V trimming: 4 bases; J trimming: 3 bases; junction bases outside the gene matches: 9. Germline CDR1 reads KGHSH; CDR2 reads LQKENI. This CDR3 is 15 amino acids long. The entire variable domain, with the rest obtained from reference TRBV18 and TRBJ2-7, is as follows: NAGVMQNPRHLVRRRGQEARLRCSPMKGHSHVYWYRQLPEEGLKFMVYLQKENIIDESGMPKERFSAEFPKEGPSILRIQQVVRGDSAAYFCASSLQTGPNYEQYFGPGTRLTVT.